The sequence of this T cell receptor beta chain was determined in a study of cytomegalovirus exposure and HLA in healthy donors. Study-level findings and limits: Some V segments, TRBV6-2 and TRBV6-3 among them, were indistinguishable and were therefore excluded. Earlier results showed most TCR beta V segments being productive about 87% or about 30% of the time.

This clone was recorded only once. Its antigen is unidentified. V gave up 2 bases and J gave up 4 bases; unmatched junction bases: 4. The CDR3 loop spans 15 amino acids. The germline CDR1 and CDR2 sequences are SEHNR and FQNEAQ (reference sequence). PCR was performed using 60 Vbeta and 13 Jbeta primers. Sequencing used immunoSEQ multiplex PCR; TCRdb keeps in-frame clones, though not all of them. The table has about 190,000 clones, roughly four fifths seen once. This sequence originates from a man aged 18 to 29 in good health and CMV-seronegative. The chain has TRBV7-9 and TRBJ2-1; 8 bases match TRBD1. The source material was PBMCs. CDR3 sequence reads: CASSLQTGEYNEQFF. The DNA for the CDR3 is TGTGCCAGCAGCTTACAGACAGGGGAGTACAATGAGCAGTTCTTC.